The rows below give T cell receptor beta chains drawn from one sample of a study of long-term antiretroviral therapy in people with HIV. Method: immunoSEQ multiplex PCR; TCRdb's copy keeps in-frame clones and lacks some. Counted here are 25,000 to 35,000 clones, roughly 90% occurring once; the ten biggest clones make up roughly 3.6%. This sample comprised unsorted PBMCs, obtained 1.8 years after starting antiretroviral therapy. These receptors were obtained from a woman aged 18 to 35 with HIV. The CDR3 runs from the conserved cysteine through the conserved F or W. Each record gives: clone size, V gene, J gene, D gene, CDR3 DNA, CDR3 protein. D genes are given only for firm matches. A row's size may be missing; if present it is once, few, many or a size class.

clone size: -
V gene: TRBV27
J gene: TRBJ1-5
D gene: TRBD1
CDR3 DNA: TGTGCCAGCAGTTTTAAAGGGGGCGGGGGACAGCCCCAGCATTTT
CDR3 protein: CASSFKGGGGQPQHF

clone size: once
V gene: TRBV5-1
J gene: TRBJ2-7
D gene: -
CDR3 DNA: TGCGCCAGCAGCTTGGGGGAGTTCGAGCAGTACTTC
CDR3 protein: CASSLGEFEQYF

clone size: -
V gene: TRBV5-6
J gene: TRBJ2-1
D gene: TRBD2
CDR3 DNA: TGTGCCAGCAGCCGGCTGGGCGGGCGGGGGTTTGAGTATGAGCAGTTCTTC
CDR3 protein: CASSRLGGRGFEYEQFF

clone size: -
V gene: TRBV27
J gene: TRBJ1-2
D gene: TRBD1
CDR3 DNA: TGTGCCAGCAGTCGGGACAGGGGCTATGGCTACACCTTC
CDR3 protein: CASSRDRGYGYTF

clone size: -
V gene: TRBV18
J gene: TRBJ2-1
D gene: TRBD2
CDR3 DNA: TGTGCCAGCTCACCACCAACTAGCGGGAGCGATGAGCAGTTCTTC
CDR3 protein: CASSPPTSGSDEQFF

clone size: -
V gene: TRBV19
J gene: TRBJ2-1
D gene: -
CDR3 DNA: TGTGCCAGTACGGGTGGGGGAAATAGGGGAAGCAGTCTCTTC
CDR3 protein: CASTGGGNRGSSLF

clone size: -
V gene: TRBV18
J gene: TRBJ1-2
D gene: -
CDR3 DNA: TGTGCCAGCTCACCAACCTCTCTCGGAGGGGGGGGGAATGGCTACACCTTC
CDR3 protein: CASSPTSLGGGGNGYTF

clone size: once
V gene: TRBV9
J gene: TRBJ2-1
D gene: -
CDR3 DNA: TGTGCCAGCAGCGCAGATTTCAGGATTCAGTTCTTC
CDR3 protein: CASSADFRIQFF

clone size: -
V gene: TRBV7-8
J gene: TRBJ2-7
D gene: -
CDR3 DNA: TGTGCCAGCAGCTCGGGCCTCGCCGGTTTGGACTTC
CDR3 protein: CASSSGLAGLDF

clone size: -
V gene: TRBV27
J gene: TRBJ1-1
D gene: TRBD1
CDR3 DNA: TGTGCCAGCAGTGGACAGGGGGAAAGTGCTGAAGCTTTCTTT
CDR3 protein: CASSGQGESAEAFF

clone size: once
V gene: TRBV6-5
J gene: TRBJ1-2
D gene: TRBD1
CDR3 DNA: TGTGCCAGCAGTTCCTTACAGGGGGCTGGAGATGGCTACACCTTC
CDR3 protein: CASSSLQGAGDGYTF

clone size: -
V gene: TRBV6-6
J gene: TRBJ1-5
D gene: -
CDR3 DNA: TGTGCCAGCAGTCACCTTATCGGACAGTTGGATCAGCCCCAGCATTTT
CDR3 protein: CASSHLIGQLDQPQHF

clone size: -
V gene: TRBV19
J gene: TRBJ2-1
D gene: TRBD2
CDR3 DNA: TGTGCCAGTAGTAAAGGTGGGAGGGCCGGTGGGAATGAGCAGTTCTTC
CDR3 protein: CASSKGGRAGGNEQFF